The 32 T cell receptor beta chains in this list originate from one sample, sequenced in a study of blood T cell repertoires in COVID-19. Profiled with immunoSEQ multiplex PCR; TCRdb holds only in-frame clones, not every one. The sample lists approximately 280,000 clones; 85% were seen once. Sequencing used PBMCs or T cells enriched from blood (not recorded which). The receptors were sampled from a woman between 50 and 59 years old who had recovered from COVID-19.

The CDR3 reads CASSEYWRAPLHF. In DNA, the CDR3 is TGTGCCAGCAGTGAATACTGGAGGGCACCCCTCCACTTT. This rearrangement joins TRBV25-1 to TRBJ1-6; D is uncertain. Per the germline V gene, CDR1 is MGHDK and CDR2 is SYGVNS. This CDR3 region has 13 residues. V was shortened by 0 bases and J by 11 bases, with 8 bases between the two germline ends.

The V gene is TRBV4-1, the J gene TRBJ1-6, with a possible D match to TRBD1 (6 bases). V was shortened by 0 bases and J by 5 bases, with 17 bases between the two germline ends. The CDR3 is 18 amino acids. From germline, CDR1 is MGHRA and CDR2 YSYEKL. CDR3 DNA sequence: TGCGCCAGCAGCCAAGATACCCAAGCGACAGGAGATAATTCACCCCTCCACTTT. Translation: CASSQDTQATGDNSPLHF.

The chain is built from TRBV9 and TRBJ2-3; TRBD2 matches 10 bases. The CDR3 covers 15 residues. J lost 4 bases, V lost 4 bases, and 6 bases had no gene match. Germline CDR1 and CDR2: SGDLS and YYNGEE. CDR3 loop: CASSSNSGGPDTQYF. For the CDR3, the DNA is TGTGCCAGCAGCTCGAATAGCGGGGGGCCAGATACGCAGTATTTT.

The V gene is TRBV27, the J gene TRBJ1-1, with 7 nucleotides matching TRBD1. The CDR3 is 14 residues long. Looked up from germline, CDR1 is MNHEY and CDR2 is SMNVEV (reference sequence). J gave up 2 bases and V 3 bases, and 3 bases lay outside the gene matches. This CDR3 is CASSLGTANTEAFF. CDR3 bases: TGTGCCAGCAGTTTGGGGACAGCAAACACTGAAGCTTTCTTT.

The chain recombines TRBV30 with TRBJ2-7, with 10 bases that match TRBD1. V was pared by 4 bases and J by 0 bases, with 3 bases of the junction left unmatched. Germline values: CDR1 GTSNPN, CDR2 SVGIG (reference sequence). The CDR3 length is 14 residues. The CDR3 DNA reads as TGTGCCTGGATGCGGACAGGGGGCTCCTACGAGCAGTACTTC. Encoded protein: CAWMRTGGSYEQYF.

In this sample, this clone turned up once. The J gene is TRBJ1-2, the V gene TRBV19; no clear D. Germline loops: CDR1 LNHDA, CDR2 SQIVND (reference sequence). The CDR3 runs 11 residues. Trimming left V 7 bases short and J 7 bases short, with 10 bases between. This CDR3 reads CASTWAGGYTF. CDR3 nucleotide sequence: TGTGCCAGTACTTGGGCGGGTGGCTACACCTTC.

The CDR3 spells CASSGTDEKLFF. DNA of the CDR3: TGTGCCAGTTCCGGGACAGATGAAAAACTGTTTTTT. The chain employs TRBV19 and TRBJ1-4, with TRBD1 identical over 7 bases. CDR3 length: 12 amino acids. Germline lookup yields CDR1 LNHDA and CDR2 SQIVND (reference sequence). V shed 8 bases, J shed 6 bases, and the junction held 3 bases outside the gene matches.

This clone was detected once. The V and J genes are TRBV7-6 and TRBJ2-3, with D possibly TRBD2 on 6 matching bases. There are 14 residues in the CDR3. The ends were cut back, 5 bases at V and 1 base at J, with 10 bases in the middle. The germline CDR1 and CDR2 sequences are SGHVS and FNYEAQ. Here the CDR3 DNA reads TGTGCCAGCAGCCCGGGACTGCGCACAGATACGCAGTATTTT. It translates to CASSPGLRTDTQYF.

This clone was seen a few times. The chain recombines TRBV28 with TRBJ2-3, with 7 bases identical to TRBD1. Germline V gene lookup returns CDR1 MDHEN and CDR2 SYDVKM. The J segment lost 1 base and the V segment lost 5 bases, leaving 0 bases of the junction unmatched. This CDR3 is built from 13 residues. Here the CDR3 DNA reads TGTGCCAGCAGTGGACAGGGCACAGATACGCAGTATTTT. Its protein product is CASSGQGTDTQYF.

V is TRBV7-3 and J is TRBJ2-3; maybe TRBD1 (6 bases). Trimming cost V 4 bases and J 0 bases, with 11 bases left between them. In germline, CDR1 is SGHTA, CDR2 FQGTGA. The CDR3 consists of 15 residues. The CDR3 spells CASSSDSHSTDTQYF. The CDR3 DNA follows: TGTGCCAGCAGCTCGGACAGCCATAGCACAGATACGCAGTATTTT.

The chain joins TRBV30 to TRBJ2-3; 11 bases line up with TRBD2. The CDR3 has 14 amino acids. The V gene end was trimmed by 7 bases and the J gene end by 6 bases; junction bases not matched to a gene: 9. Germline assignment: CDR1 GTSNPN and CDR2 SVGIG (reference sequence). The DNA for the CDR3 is TGTGCCTCGAGACTAGCGGGGTCAGGGGATACGCAGTATTTT. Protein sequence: CASRLAGSGDTQYF.

The CDR3 coding sequence is TGCGCCAGCAGCCAAGATCCTTGGGGGACTAGCGCCTACAATGAGCAGTTCTTC. Translated, it gives CASSQDPWGTSAYNEQFF. This chain connects TRBV4-3 to TRBJ2-1, with 10 bases fitting TRBD2. Trimming took 0 bases from V and 2 from J; bases not matched to a gene: 7. Germline loops: CDR1 LGHNA, CDR2 YSLEER. The CDR3 has 18 residues.

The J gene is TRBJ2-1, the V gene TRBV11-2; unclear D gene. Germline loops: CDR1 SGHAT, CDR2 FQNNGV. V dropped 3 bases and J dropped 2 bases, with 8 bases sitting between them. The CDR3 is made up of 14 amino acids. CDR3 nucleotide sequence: TGTGCCAGCAGCTTCTCTAGTACCTACAATGAGCAGTTCTTC. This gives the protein CASSFSSTYNEQFF.

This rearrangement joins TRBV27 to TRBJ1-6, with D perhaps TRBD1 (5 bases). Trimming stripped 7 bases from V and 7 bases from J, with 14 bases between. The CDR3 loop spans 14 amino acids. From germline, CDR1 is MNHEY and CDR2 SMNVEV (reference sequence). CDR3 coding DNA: TGTGCCAGCAACTACGGGGGGACCAATTCACCCCTCCACTTT. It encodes CASNYGGTNSPLHF.

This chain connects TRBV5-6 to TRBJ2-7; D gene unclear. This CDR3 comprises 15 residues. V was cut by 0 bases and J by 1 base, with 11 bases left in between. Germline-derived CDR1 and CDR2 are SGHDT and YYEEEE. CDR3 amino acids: CASSLGRGKSYEQYF. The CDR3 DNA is TGTGCCAGCAGCTTGGGGAGAGGTAAATCCTACGAGCAGTACTTC.

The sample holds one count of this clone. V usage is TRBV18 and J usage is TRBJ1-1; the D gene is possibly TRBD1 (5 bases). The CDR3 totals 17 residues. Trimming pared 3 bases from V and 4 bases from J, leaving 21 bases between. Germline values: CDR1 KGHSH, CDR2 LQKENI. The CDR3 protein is CASSPRATGSQGTEAFF. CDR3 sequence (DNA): TGTGCCAGCTCACCTCGTGCGACCGGGTCCCAGGGCACTGAAGCTTTCTTT.

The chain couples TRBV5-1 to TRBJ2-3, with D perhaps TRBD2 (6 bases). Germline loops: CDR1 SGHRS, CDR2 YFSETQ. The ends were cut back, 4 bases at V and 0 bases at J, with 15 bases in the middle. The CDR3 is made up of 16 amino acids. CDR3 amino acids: CASSVGRRGSTDTQYF. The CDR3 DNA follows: TGCGCCAGCAGCGTAGGGAGGCGGGGAAGCACAGATACGCAGTATTTT.

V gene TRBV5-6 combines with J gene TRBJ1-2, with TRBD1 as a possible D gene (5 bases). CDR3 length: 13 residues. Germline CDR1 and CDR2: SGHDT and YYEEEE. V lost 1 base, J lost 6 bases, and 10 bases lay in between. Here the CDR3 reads CASSLRGKDGYTF. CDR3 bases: TGTGCCAGCAGCTTGCGGGGGAAGGATGGCTACACCTTC.

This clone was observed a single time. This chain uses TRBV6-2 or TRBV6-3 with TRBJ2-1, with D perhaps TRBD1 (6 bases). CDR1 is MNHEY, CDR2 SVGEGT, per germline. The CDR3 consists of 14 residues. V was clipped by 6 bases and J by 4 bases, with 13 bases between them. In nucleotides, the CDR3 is TGTGCCAGCAGCACGGGACAACCTTACAATGAGCAGTTCTTC. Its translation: CASSTGQPYNEQFF.

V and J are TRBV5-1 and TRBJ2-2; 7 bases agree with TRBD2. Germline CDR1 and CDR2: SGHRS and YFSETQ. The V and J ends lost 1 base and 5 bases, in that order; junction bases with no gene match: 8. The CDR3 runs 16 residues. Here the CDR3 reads CASSLQLARGTGELFF. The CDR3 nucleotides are TGCGCCAGCAGCTTGCAACTAGCGAGAGGGACCGGGGAGCTGTTTTTT.

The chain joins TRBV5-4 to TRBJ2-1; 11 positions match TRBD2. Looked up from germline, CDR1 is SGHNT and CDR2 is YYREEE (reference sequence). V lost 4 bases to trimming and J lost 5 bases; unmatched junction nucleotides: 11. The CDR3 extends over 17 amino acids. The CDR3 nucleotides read TGTGCCAGCAGCCTAAAAGTTAGCGGGAGGGACCACAATGAGCAGTTCTTC. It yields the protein CASSLKVSGRDHNEQFF.

The CDR3 region is CASSEYERGGTDTQYF. In nucleotides, the CDR3 is TGTGCCAGCAGTGAATATGAGCGGGGGGGAACAGATACGCAGTATTTT. The chain carries TRBV6-1 and TRBJ2-3; 10 nucleotides align to TRBD2. Germline V CDR1 and CDR2: MNHNS, SASEGT. This CDR3 has 16 residues. J was trimmed by 3 bases and V by 2 bases; bases with no gene match: 5.

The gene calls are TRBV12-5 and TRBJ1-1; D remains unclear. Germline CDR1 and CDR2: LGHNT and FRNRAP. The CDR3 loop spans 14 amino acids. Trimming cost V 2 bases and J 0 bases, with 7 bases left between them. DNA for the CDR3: TGTGCTAGTGGTTTGTCGGTGATGAACACTGAAGCTTTCTTT. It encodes CASGLSVMNTEAFF.

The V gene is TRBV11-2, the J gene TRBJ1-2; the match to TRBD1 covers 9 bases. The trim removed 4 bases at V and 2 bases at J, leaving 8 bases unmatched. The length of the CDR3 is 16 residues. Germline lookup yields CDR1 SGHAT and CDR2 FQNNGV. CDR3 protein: CASSSTPTGGNYGYTF. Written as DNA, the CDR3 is TGTGCCAGCAGCTCGACGCCGACAGGGGGAAACTATGGCTACACCTTC.

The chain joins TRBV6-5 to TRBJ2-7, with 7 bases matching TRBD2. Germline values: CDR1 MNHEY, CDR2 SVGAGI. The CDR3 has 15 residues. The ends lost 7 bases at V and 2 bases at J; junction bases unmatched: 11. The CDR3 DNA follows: TGTGCCAGCAAAGGCCAGCCGGGAGGCACCTACGAGCAGTACTTC. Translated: CASKGQPGGTYEQYF.

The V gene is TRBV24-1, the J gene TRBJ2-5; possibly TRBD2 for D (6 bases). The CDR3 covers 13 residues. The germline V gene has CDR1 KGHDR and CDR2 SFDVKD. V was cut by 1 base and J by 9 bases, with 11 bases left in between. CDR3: CATSDFLGGAQYF. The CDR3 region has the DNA TGTGCCACCAGTGATTTTCTCGGAGGGGCCCAGTACTTC.

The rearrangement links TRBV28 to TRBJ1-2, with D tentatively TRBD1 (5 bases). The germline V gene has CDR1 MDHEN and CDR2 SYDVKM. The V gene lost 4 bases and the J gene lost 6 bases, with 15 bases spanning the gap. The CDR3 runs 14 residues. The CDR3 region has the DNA TGTGCCAGCAGTTCCCCTTCAGGGTACGATGGCTACACCTTC. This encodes CASSSPSGYDGYTF.

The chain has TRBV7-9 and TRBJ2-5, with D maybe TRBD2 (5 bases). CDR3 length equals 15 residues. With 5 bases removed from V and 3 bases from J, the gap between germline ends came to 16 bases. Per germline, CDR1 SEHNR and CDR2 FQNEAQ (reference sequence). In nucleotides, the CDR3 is TGTGCCAGCAGCCACATAGTGGAGGTGGAAGAGACCCAGTACTTC. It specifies CASSHIVEVEETQYF.

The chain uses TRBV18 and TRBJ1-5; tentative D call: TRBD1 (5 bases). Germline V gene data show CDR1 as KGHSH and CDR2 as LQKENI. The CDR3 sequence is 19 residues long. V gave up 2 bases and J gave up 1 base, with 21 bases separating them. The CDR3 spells CASSPNPSREGWSNQPQHF. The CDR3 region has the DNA TGTGCCAGCTCACCAAATCCGAGCAGGGAGGGTTGGAGCAATCAGCCCCAGCATTTT.

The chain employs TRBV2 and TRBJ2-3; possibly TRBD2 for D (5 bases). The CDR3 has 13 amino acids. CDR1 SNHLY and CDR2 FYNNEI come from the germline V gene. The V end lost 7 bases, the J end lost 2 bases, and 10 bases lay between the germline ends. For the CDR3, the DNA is TGTGCCAGCAAAGGAGGATTCACAGATACGCAGTATTTT. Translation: CASKGGFTDTQYF. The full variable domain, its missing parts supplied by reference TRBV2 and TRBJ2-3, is EPEVTQTPSHQVTQMGQEVILRCVPISNHLYFYWYRQILGQKVEFLVSFYNNEISEKSEIFDDQFSVERPDGSNFTLKIRSTKLEDSAMYFCASKGGFTDTQYFGPGTRLTVL.

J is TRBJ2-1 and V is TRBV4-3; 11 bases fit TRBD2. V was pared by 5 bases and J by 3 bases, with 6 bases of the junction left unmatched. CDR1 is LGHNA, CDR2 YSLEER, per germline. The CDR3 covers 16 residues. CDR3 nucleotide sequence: TGCGCCAGCAGCTTCTCTAGCGGGAGGAGCTACAATGAGCAGTTCTTC. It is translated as CASSFSSGRSYNEQFF.

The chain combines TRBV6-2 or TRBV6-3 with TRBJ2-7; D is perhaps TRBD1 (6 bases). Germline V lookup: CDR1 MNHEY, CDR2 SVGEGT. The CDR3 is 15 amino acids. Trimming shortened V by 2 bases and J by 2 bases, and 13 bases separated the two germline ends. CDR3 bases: TGTGCCAGCAGTTACGGCAGGACAGCTGCCTACGAGCAGTACTTC. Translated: CASSYGRTAAYEQYF.